This entry features one TCR beta chain sequence. This record comes from a study of T cells expressing NK-cell markers. TCRdb re-called the 5' RACE reads; every CDR3 protein appears as one record, without DNA. This sample's clone table lists roughly 300,000 distinct CDR3 sequences. CDR3 length equals 16 residues. The sequence derives from a woman between 18 and 75 years old in good health. The V call is TRBV12-3 or TRBV12-4, the J call TRBJ2-2; TCRdb reports TRBD1, a call that lacks DNA to check it against. Material for sequencing was blood T cells: a sorted CD56 or NKG2C T cell subset, CD4+ or CD8+ T cells, or bulk PBMC T cells (not recorded which). CDR3 sequence reads: CASSWLRQGWAGELFF.